Detailed here is one T cell receptor beta chain. These data originate in a study of blood T cell repertoires in COVID-19. V was shortened by 2 bases and J by 2 bases, with 10 bases between the two germline ends. The germline CDR1 and CDR2 sequences are MNHEY and SVGAGI. The CDR3 totals 14 residues. Produced via immunoSEQ multiplex PCR; TCRdb's table is partial and in-frame only. Among over 85,000 clones listed, 85% were seen once. This sequence originates from a man between 60 and 70 years old with acute or convalescent COVID-19. The chain uses TRBV6-5 and TRBJ2-7; the D gene is possibly TRBD1 (5 bases). The sample consisted of peripheral blood. The CDR3 sequence: CASSYQGEAYEQYF. The CDR3 DNA sequence: TGTGCCAGCAGTTACCAGGGTGAAGCCTACGAGCAGTACTTC.